These 13 T cell receptor beta chains were sequenced from one sample in a study of cytomegalovirus exposure and HLA in healthy donors. With 60 Vbeta and 13 Jbeta primers, the PCR was carried out. Sequencing used immunoSEQ multiplex PCR; TCRdb keeps in-frame clones, though not all of them. The data show fewer than 70,000 clones, under 80% seen once. Sequenced sample: PBMCs. The receptors were gathered from a male donor in good health and CMV-seropositive.

The gene calls are TRBV5-4 and TRBJ2-4; TRBD1 might be the D (6 bases). Deletions cut 4 bases from V and 1 base from J, with 9 bases between. The CDR3 consists of 14 residues. Germline lookup yields CDR1 SGHNT and CDR2 YYREEE (reference sequence). Written as DNA, the CDR3 is TGTGCCAGCAGCGATCAGGGGGCCAAAAACATTCAGTACTTC. This sequence encodes CASSDQGAKNIQYF.

For the CDR3, the DNA is TGCGCCAGCAGCTTCGGACAGATTAACGCTGAAGCTTTCTTT. Encoded protein: CASSFGQINAEAFF. The chain links TRBV5-1 to TRBJ1-1, with a tentative D call TRBD1 (6 bases). V was shortened by 2 bases and J by 6 bases, with 14 bases between the two germline ends. Germline V gene lookup returns CDR1 SGHRS and CDR2 YFSETQ. This CDR3 comprises 14 residues. Variable domain in full (rest from reference TRBV5-1 and TRBJ1-1): KAGVTQTPRYLIKTRGQQVTLSCSPISGHRSVSWYQQTPGQGLQFLFEYFSETQRNKGNFPGRFSGRQFSNSRSEMNVSTLELGDSALYLCASSFGQINAEAFFGQGTRLTVV.

The chain is built from TRBV30 and TRBJ2-7, with D possibly TRBD1 on 6 matching bases. The CDR3 totals 14 residues. V was pared by 5 bases and J by 2 bases, with 16 bases between. Germline CDR1 and CDR2: GTSNPN and SVGIG (reference sequence). CDR3 protein: CAWGPLGGPYEQYF. As DNA, the CDR3 is TGTGCCTGGGGCCCTCTTGGGGGCCCCTACGAGCAGTACTTC. The full variable domain, rest sourced from reference TRBV30 and TRBJ2-7, is SQTIHQWPATLVQPVGSPLSLECTVEGTSNPNLYWYRQAAGRGLQLLFYSVGIGQISSEVPQNLSASRPQDRQFILSSKKLLLSDSGFYLCAWGPLGGPYEQYFGPGTRLTVT.

V usage is TRBV5-4 and J usage is TRBJ1-1; 8 nucleotides line up with TRBD1. The V gene's germline CDR1 is SGHNT and CDR2 YYREEE (reference sequence). V lost 4 bases and J lost 6; bases outside the gene matches: 8. CDR3 length equals 14 residues. The CDR3 DNA is TGTGCCAGCAGCGGGGACAGGATGAGCGCTGAAGCTTTCTTT. Amino acid sequence: CASSGDRMSAEAFF.

This chain uses TRBV2 with TRBJ2-4; 9 bases map to TRBD1. Germline V CDR1 and CDR2: SNHLY, FYNNEI. The CDR3 runs to 14 residues. V was pared by 8 bases and J by 12 bases, with 14 bases of the junction left unmatched. The CDR3 sequence: CASLYLNRGPGQYF. CDR3 nucleotide sequence: TGTGCCAGCCTATACCTGAACAGGGGGCCGGGTCAGTACTTC.

This clone appeared a few times. This sequence joins TRBV7-2 and TRBJ2-5; 11 bases line up with TRBD1. The ends lost 2 bases at V and 5 bases at J; junction bases unmatched: 7. The CDR3 loop spans 16 amino acids. Germline V gene sequence: CDR1 SGHTA, CDR2 FQGNSA. CDR3 coding DNA: TGTGCCAGCAGCTTAAGTGTTGGGACAGGGGGGGAGACCCAGTACTTC. Translating gives CASSLSVGTGGETQYF.

The chain couples TRBV5-1 to TRBJ1-5, with D unresolved. This CDR3 has 14 amino acids. Germline CDR1 reads SGHRS; CDR2 reads YFSETQ. V lost 4 bases to trimming and J lost 4 bases, with 12 bases between them. CDR3 amino acids: CASSNGGGNQPQHF. The CDR3, as DNA: TGCGCCAGCAGCAACGGTGGAGGGAATCAGCCCCAGCATTTT.

The rearrangement uses TRBV5-1 and TRBJ2-1, with a possible D match to TRBD1 (6 bases). Germline lookup yields CDR1 SGHRS and CDR2 YFSETQ. The CDR3 has 14 amino acids. V was trimmed by 0 bases and J by 6 bases, leaving 10 bases between them. CDR3 in DNA: TGCGCCAGCAGCTTGGACCCAGGGGCCAATGAGCAGTTCTTC. Its translation: CASSLDPGANEQFF.

The rearrangement uses TRBV4-3 and TRBJ2-4, with a weak D call TRBD2 (5 bases). The CDR3 loop spans 19 amino acids. Trimming removed 0 bases from V and 0 bases from J, with 18 bases in between. Per germline, CDR1 LGHNA and CDR2 YSLEER. The CDR3, as DNA: TGCGCCAGCAGCCAAGAACCCGGACTTCTGAAACTAGCCAAAAACATTCAGTACTTC. Translation gives CASSQEPGLLKLAKNIQYF.

The V gene is TRBV18, the J gene TRBJ2-5, with TRBD1 matching over 8 bases. This CDR3 comprises 16 residues. V shed 2 bases, J shed 2 bases, and the junction held 7 bases outside the gene matches. Germline-derived CDR1 and CDR2 are KGHSH and LQKENI. CDR3 in DNA: TGTGCCAGCTCACCAGGAGTGAGGACAGGGCAAGAGACCCAGTACTTC. Protein product: CASSPGVRTGQETQYF.

The rearrangement joins TRBV11-3 to TRBJ2-1; TRBD1 aligns across 8 bases. The length of the CDR3 is 13 residues. V was clipped by 3 bases and J by 9 bases; unmatched bases: 4. CDR1 SGHNT and CDR2 YENEEA come from the germline V gene. CDR3 coding DNA: TGTGCCAGCAGCTTTGCCGGACAGGGTGAGCAGTTCTTC. This translates into CASSFAGQGEQFF.

The chain uses TRBV6-6 and TRBJ2-7; 11 bases match TRBD1. With 6 bases clipped from V and 4 bases from J, the junction kept 8 bases outside the gene matches. Germline V CDR1 and CDR2: MNHNY, SVGAGI (reference sequence). The CDR3 runs 15 residues. This CDR3 is CASSPGTGGKYEQYF. As DNA, the CDR3 is TGTGCCAGCAGCCCTGGGACAGGGGGTAAATACGAGCAGTACTTC.

The chain couples TRBV29-1 to TRBJ2-2, with D uncertain. The germline V gene encodes CDR1 SQVTM and CDR2 ANQGSEA. This CDR3 region has 12 residues. V lost 0 bases, J lost 6 bases, and 5 bases lay in between. CDR3 in amino acids: CSVEDLPGELFF. The CDR3 DNA sequence: TGCAGCGTTGAAGATCTCCCCGGGGAGCTGTTTTTT.